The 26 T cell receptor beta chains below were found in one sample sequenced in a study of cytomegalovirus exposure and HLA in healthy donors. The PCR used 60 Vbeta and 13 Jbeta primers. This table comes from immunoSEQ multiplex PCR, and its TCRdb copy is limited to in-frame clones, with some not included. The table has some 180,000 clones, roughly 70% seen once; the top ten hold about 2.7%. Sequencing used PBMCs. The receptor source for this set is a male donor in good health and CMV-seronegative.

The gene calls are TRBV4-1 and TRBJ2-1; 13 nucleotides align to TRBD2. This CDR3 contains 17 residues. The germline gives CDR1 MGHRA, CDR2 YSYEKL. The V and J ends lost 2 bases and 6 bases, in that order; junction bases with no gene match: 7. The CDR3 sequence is CASSQFTSGGAVNEQFF. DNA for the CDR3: TGCGCCAGCAGCCAATTCACTAGCGGGGGGGCAGTCAATGAGCAGTTCTTC.

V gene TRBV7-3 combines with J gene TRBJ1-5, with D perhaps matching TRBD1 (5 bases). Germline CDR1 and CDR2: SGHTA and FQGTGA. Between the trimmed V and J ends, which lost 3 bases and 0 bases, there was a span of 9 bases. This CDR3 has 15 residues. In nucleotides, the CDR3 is TGTGCCAGCAGCTTCAGACAGATTAGCAATCAGCCCCAGCATTTT. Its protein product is CASSFRQISNQPQHF.

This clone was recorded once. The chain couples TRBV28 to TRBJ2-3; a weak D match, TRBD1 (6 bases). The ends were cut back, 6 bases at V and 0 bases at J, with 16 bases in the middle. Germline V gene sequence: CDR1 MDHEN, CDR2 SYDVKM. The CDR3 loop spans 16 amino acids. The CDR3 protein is CASSPQDRSSTDTQYF. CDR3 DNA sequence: TGTGCCAGCAGCCCACAGGACAGATCTAGCACAGATACGCAGTATTTT.

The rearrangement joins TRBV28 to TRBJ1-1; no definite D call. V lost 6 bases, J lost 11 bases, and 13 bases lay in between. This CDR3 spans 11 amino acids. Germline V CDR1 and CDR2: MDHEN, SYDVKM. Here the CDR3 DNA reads TGTGCCAGCAGGAATTACGTCGAGGCTTTCTTT. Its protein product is CASRNYVEAFF.

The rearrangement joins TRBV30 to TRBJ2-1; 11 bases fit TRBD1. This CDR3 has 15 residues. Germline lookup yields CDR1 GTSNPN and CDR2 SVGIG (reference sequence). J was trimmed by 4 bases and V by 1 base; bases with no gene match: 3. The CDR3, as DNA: TGTGCCTGGAGTGGGGACAGGGGGTTTTACAATGAGCAGTTCTTC. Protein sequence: CAWSGDRGFYNEQFF.

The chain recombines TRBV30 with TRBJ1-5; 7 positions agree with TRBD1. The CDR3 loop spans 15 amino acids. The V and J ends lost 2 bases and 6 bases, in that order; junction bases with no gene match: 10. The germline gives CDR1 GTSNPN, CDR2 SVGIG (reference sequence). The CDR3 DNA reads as TGTGCCTGGAGTTCAGTGGACAGGTCGATTCAGCCCCAGCATTTT. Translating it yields CAWSSVDRSIQPQHF.

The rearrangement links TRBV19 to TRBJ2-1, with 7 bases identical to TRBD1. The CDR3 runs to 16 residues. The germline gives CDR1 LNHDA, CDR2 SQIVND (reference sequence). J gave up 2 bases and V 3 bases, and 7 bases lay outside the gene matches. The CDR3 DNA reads TGTGCCAGTAGTATCTCCCCCGACAGGGCCTACAATGAGCAGTTCTTC. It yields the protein CASSISPDRAYNEQFF. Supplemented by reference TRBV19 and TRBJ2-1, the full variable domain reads DGGITQSPKYLFRKEGQNVTLSCEQNLNHDAMYWYRQDPGQGLRLIYYSQIVNDFQKGDIAEGYSVSREKKESFPLTVTSAQKNPTAFYLCASSISPDRAYNEQFFGPGTRLTVL.

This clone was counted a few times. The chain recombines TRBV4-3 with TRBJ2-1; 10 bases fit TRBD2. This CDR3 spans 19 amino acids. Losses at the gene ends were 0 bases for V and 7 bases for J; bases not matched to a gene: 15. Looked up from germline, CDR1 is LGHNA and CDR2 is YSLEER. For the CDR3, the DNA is TGCGCCAGCAGCCAAGATTTAATGGGGACAGCGGGAGGGGTTAATGAGCAGTTCTTC. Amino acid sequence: CASSQDLMGTAGGVNEQFF.

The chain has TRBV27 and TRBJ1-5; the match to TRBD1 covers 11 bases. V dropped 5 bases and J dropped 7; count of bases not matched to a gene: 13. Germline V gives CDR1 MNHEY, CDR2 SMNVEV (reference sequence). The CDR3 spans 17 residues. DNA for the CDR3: TGTGCCAGCAGTCCTACCCCGGGACAGGGGGTAGGACAGCCCCAGCATTTT. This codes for CASSPTPGQGVGQPQHF.

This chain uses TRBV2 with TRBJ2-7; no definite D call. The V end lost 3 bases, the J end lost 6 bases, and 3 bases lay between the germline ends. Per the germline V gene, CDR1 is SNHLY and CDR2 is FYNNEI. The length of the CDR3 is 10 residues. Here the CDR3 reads CASSDIEQYF. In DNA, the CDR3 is TGTGCCAGCAGTGATATCGAGCAGTACTTC.

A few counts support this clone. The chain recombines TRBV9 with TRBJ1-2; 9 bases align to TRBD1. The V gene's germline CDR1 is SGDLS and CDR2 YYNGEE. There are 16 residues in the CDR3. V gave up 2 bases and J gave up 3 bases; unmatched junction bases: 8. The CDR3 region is CASSVGGTGPYYGYTF. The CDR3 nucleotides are TGTGCCAGCAGCGTTGGAGGGACAGGGCCATACTATGGCTACACCTTC.

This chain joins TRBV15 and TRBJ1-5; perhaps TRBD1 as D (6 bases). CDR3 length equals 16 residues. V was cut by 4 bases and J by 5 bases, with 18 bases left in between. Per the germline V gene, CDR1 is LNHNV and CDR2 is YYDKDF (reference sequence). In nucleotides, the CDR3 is TGTGCCACCAGCAAACCTGCGGGGGGGGCAGATCAGCCCCAGCATTTT. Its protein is CATSKPAGGADQPQHF.

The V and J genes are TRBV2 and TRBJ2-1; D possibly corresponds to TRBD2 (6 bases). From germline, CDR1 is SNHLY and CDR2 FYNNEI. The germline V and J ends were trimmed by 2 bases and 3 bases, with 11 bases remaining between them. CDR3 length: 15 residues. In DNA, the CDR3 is TGTGCCAGCAGTGAATGGGCGGGGATCTACAATGAGCAGTTCTTC. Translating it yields CASSEWAGIYNEQFF.

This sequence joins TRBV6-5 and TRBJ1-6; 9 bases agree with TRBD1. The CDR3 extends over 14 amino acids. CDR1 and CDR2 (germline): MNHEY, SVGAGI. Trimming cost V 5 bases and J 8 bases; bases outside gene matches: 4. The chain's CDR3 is CASSLDRGDSPLHF. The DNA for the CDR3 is TGTGCCAGCAGTCTCGACAGGGGGGATTCACCCCTCCACTTT.

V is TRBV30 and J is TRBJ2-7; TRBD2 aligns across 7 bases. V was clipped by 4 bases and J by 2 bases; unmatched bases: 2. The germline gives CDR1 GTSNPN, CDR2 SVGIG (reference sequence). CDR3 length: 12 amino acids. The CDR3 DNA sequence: TGTGCCTGGAATCTAGCGGCCTACGAGCAGTACTTC. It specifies CAWNLAAYEQYF.

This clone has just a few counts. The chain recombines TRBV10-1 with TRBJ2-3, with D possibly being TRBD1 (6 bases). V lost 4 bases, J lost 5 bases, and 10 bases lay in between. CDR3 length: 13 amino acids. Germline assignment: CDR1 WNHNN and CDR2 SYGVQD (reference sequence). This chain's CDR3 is CASSAAGEDTQYF. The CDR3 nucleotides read TGCGCCAGCAGTGCGGCAGGGGAAGATACGCAGTATTTT.

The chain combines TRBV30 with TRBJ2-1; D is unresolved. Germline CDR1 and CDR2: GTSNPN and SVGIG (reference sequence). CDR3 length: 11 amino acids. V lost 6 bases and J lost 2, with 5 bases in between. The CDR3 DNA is TGTGCCTGTACAACCTACAATGAGCAGTTCTTC. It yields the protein CACTTYNEQFF. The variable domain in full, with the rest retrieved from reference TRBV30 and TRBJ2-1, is SQTIHQWPATLVQPVGSPLSLECTVEGTSNPNLYWYRQAAGRGLQLLFYSVGIGQISSEVPQNLSASRPQDRQFILSSKKLLLSDSGFYLCACTTYNEQFFGPGTRLTVL.

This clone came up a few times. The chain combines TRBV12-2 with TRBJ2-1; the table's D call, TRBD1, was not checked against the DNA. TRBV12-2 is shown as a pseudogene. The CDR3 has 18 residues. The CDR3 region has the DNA TGTGCAAGTCGCTTCGCCGCCCTCCGGGACAGGGAATACAATGAGCAGTTCTTC. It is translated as CASRFAALRDREYNEQFF.

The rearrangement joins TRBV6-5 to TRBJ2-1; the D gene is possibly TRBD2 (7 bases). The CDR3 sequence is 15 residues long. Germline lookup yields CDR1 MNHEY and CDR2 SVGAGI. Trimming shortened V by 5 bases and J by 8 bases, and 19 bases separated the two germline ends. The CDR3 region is CASSVGGGTFHEQFF. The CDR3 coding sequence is TGTGCCAGCAGTGTTGGGGGGGGCACTTTTCATGAGCAGTTCTTC.

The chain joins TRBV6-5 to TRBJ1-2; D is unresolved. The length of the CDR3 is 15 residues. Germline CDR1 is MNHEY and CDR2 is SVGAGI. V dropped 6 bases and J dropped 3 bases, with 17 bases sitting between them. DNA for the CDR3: TGTGCCAGCAGAGGAGTGGGAGGGCGCGACTATGGCTACACCTTC. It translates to CASRGVGGRDYGYTF.

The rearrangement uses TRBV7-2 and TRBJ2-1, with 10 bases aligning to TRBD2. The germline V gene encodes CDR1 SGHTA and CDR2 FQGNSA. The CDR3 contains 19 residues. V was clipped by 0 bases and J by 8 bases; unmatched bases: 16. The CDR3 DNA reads TGTGCCAGCAGCTTAGCGCTAAAACAGGTACTAGCGGGGCGGGATGAGCAGTTCTTC. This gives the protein CASSLALKQVLAGRDEQFF. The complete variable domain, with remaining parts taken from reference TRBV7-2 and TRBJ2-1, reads GAGVSQSPSNKVTEKGKDVELRCDPISGHTALYWYRQSLGQGLEFLIYFQGNSAPDKSGLPSDRFSAERTGGSVSTLTIQRTQQEDSAVYLCASSLALKQVLAGRDEQFFGPGTRLTVL.

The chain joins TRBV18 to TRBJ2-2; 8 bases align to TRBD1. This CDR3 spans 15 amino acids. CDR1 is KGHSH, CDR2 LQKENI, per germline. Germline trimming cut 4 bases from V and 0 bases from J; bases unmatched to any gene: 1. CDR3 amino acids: CASSLGQANTGELFF. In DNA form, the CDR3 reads TGTGCCAGCTCACTGGGACAGGCGAACACCGGGGAGCTGTTTTTT.

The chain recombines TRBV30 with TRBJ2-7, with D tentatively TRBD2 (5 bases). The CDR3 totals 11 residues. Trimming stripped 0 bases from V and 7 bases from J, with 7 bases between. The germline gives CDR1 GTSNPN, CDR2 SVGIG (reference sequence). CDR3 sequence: CAWSVRREQYF. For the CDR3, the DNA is TGTGCCTGGAGTGTGCGGAGGGAGCAGTACTTC. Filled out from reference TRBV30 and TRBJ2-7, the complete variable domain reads SQTIHQWPATLVQPVGSPLSLECTVEGTSNPNLYWYRQAAGRGLQLLFYSVGIGQISSEVPQNLSASRPQDRQFILSSKKLLLSDSGFYLCAWSVRREQYFGPGTRLTVT.

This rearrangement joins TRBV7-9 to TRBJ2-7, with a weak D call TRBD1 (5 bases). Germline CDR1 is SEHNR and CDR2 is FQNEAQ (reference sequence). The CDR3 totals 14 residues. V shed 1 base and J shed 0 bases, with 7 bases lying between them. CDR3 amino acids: CASSLEGISYEQYF. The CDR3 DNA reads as TGTGCCAGCAGCTTAGAGGGGATCTCCTACGAGCAGTACTTC.

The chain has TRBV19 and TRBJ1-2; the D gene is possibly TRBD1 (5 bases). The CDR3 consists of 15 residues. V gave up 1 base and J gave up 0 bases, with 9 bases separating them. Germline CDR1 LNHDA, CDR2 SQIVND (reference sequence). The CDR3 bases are TGTGCCAGTAGTATAGGGACAATCGCTAACTATGGCTACACCTTC. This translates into CASSIGTIANYGYTF.

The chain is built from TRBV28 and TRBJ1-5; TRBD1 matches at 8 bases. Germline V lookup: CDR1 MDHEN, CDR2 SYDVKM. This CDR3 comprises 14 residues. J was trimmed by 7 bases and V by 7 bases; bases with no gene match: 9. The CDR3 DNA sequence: TGTGCCAGCACGTCAGGGGGCGCAAAGCAGCCCCAGCATTTT. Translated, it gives CASTSGGAKQPQHF. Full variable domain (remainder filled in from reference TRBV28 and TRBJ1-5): DVKVTQSSRYLVKRTGEKVFLECVQDMDHENMFWYRQDPGLGLRLIYFSYDVKMKEKGDIPEGYSVSREKKERFSLILESASTNQTSMYLCASTSGGAKQPQHFGDGTRLSIL.